A selection of T cell receptor beta chains follows, all from one sample in a study of radiation and T cells in renal cell carcinoma. The data were produced by immunoSEQ multiplex PCR, yet TCRdb's version contains in-frame clones alone and is incomplete. The sample consists of some 150,000 clones, approximately 87% of them appearing once. Sequencing was performed on blood, taken from a patient whose treatment included radiotherapy and nephrectomy. These TCRs come from a woman aged 45-65 years with renal cell carcinoma. Both conserved end residues are part of each CDR3. Each record gives: clone size, V gene, CDR3 length, D gene, J gene, CDR3 protein, CDR3 DNA. D genes are given only for firm matches. Only some rows state a clone size, as once, few, many or a class for expanded clones.

.	TRBV30	14	.	TRBJ1-1	CAWYTTARTTEAFF	TGTGCCTGGTATACGACAGCCAGAACCACTGAAGCTTTCTTT
.	TRBV7-9	13	.	TRBJ2-1	CASTSSAGGEQFF	TGTGCCAGCACTTCCAGCGCGGGTGGTGAGCAGTTCTTC
.	TRBV6-5	14	.	TRBJ1-2	CASSYSRGEFGYTF	TGTGCCAGCAGTTACTCGAGGGGGGAGTTTGGCTACACCTTC
.	TRBV2	16	.	TRBJ2-6	CASSEQGRSGANVLTF	TGTGCCAGCAGTGAGCAGGGACGCTCTGGGGCCAACGTCCTGACTTTC
.	TRBV4-3	13	.	TRBJ2-7	CASSQETGYEQYF	TGCGCCAGCAGCCAAGAAACGGGCTACGAGCAGTACTTC
.	TRBV5-1	14	TRBD2	TRBJ2-7	CASSIGTSSYEQYF	TGCGCCAGCAGCATTGGGACTAGTTCCTACGAGCAGTACTTC
once	TRBV28	13	.	TRBJ1-1	CASSSETSRGAFF	TGTGCCAGCAGTTCCGAAACGTCGAGGGGAGCTTTCTTT
.	TRBV19	15	TRBD1	TRBJ2-1	CATAEGTGGFDEQFF	TGTGCCACCGCAGAAGGGACAGGGGGCTTCGATGAGCAGTTCTTC
few	TRBV4-2	14	TRBD1	TRBJ2-7	CASSQGQGDYEQYF	TGTGCCAGCAGCCAGGGACAGGGGGACTACGAGCAGTACTTC
few	TRBV4-3	13	TRBD1	TRBJ2-7	CASSQRTGDEQYF	TGCGCCAGCAGCCAGAGGACAGGGGACGAGCAGTACTTC
.	TRBV6-5	13	TRBD1	TRBJ1-1	CASRSGQATEAFF	TGTGCCAGCAGGAGTGGACAGGCGACTGAAGCTTTCTTT
few	TRBV25-1	11	.	TRBJ1-5	CASSAGGGKHF	TGTGCCAGCAGTGCCGGGGGCGGAAAGCATTTT
.	TRBV19	13	.	TRBJ2-7	CASSISGVGEQYF	TGTGCCAGTAGTATTTCAGGGGTTGGCGAGCAGTACTTC
.	TRBV6-1	15	.	TRBJ2-5	CASRVLTDFQETQYF	TGTGCCAGCAGGGTACTGACAGACTTCCAAGAGACCCAGTACTTC
once	TRBV6-5	12	.	TRBJ1-2	CASITPGGGYTF	TGTGCCAGCATTACGCCGGGGGGTGGCTACACCTTC
.	TRBV6-1	12	TRBD1	TRBJ1-2	CASSGQGYGYTF	TGTGCCAGCAGTGGACAGGGTTATGGCTACACCTTC
.	TRBV30	13	.	TRBJ2-7	CAWSPGEIYEQYF	TGTGCCTGGAGTCCGGGAGAAATCTACGAGCAGTACTTC
.	TRBV25-1	14	.	TRBJ2-7	CASSDIGVSYEQYF	TGTGCCAGCAGCGACATAGGGGTTTCCTACGAGCAGTACTTC
.	TRBV18	15	.	TRBJ2-3	CASSPPIRSTDTQYF	TGTGCCAGCTCACCACCGATTCGAAGCACAGATACGCAGTATTTT
few	TRBV5-4	15	.	TRBJ1-2	CASSSGPGSRSGYTF	TGTGCCAGCAGCTCAGGGCCAGGGTCAAGATCTGGCTACACCTTC
.	TRBV4-1	15	.	TRBJ1-1	CASSQGAILNTEAFF	TGCGCCAGCAGCCAAGGTGCTATCTTGAACACTGAAGCTTTCTTT
.	TRBV27	16	.	TRBJ1-1	CASSDIIGQKNTEAFF	TGTGCCAGCAGCGACATCATCGGACAGAAGAACACTGAAGCTTTCTTT
.	TRBV30	12	.	TRBJ2-7	CAWSGTVHEQYF	TGTGCCTGGAGTGGGACAGTACACGAGCAGTACTTC
.	TRBV5-1	15	TRBD1	TRBJ1-2	CASSLGQGGDYGYTF	TGCGCCAGCAGCTTGGGACAGGGTGGCGACTATGGCTACACCTTC
.	TRBV5-1	14	TRBD2	TRBJ2-7	CASSLALAGYEQYF	TGCGCCAGCAGCTTGGCACTAGCGGGCTACGAGCAGTACTTC
.	TRBV6-5	13	TRBD1	TRBJ1-2	CASSDRGVSGYTF	TGTGCCAGCAGCGACAGGGGGGTGAGTGGCTACACCTTC